These 24 T cell receptor beta chains were all obtained from the same sample, sequenced in a study of T-cell memory formation after mild COVID-19. TCRdb re-called the 5' RACE reads through MiXCR, storing one row per CDR3 protein. Of some 54,000 distinct CDR3 sequences listed, approximately 9.5% are singletons. Sequencing input: PBMCs or a T cell subset sorted from them (not recorded which). These receptors were taken from a man between 18 and 29 years old who had mild COVID-19 (a few samples of this study predate the infection). Cell type and time point are not known.

This sequence joins TRBV6-6 and TRBJ2-1; D uncertain. The germline V and J ends were trimmed by 4 bases and 5 bases, with 6 bases remaining between them. Germline V lookup: CDR1 MNHNY, CDR2 SVGAGI (reference sequence). This CDR3 comprises 12 residues. As DNA, the CDR3 is TGTGCCAGCAGTTGGATTAACAATGAGCAGTTCTTC. This codes for CASSWINNEQFF.

The chain employs TRBV4-3 and TRBJ2-1; a possible D gene is TRBD2 (6 bases). The V end was cut by 0 bases, the J end by 7 bases, with 16 bases between. This CDR3 contains 16 residues. Germline lookup yields CDR1 LGHNA and CDR2 YSLEER. CDR3 amino acids: CASSQEGLRGGNEQFF. CDR3 bases: TGCGCCAGCAGCCAAGAAGGGCTGCGGGGCGGGAATGAGCAGTTCTTC.

This clonotype was observed at least ten times. This chain uses TRBV19 with TRBJ2-5, with 7 bases identical to TRBD1. The CDR3 has 13 amino acids. After removal of 6 bases from V and 2 bases from J, the junction contained 3 bases not matched to a gene. The V gene's germline CDR1 is LNHDA and CDR2 SQIVND (reference sequence). The CDR3 DNA follows: TGTGCCAGTAGGGGGACAGCACAAGAGACCCAGTACTTC. The encoded protein is CASRGTAQETQYF.

Comments on this clonotype: The junction departs from germline at one end; a sequencing error may be responsible. The chain has TRBV7-4 and TRBJ2-4, with D possibly matching TRBD1 (6 bases). This CDR3 comprises 11 residues. Germline V gene sequence: CDR1 SGHVT, CDR2 SQSDAQ. DNA of the CDR3: TGTGCCAGCAGCCCCCGGCAGGGGACGTTCTTC. It codes for CASSPRQGTFF.

The chain is built from TRBV5-1 and TRBJ1-2; D possibly corresponds to TRBD1 (6 bases). Trimming removed 4 bases from V and 4 bases from J, with 11 bases in between. The CDR3 loop spans 13 amino acids. Germline V lookup: CDR1 SGHRS, CDR2 YFSETQ. In nucleotides, the CDR3 is TGCGCCAGCAGCCCGGAGGGGGTCTATGGCTACACCTTC. Translating gives CASSPEGVYGYTF. The variable domain in full, completed from reference TRBV5-1 and TRBJ1-2, reads KAGVTQTPRYLIKTRGQQVTLSCSPISGHRSVSWYQQTPGQGLQFLFEYFSETQRNKGNFPGRFSGRQFSNSRSEMNVSTLELGDSALYLCASSPEGVYGYTFGSGTRLTVV.

This chain connects TRBV20-1 to TRBJ2-5, with 8 bases identical to TRBD2. V shed 7 bases and J 1 base; nucleotides not matched to a gene: 11. Per germline, CDR1 DFQATT and CDR2 SNEGSKA (reference sequence). There are 15 residues in the CDR3. CDR3 sequence (DNA): TGCAGTGTCCCCCGGGGGGGGGTATCCCAAGAGACCCAGTACTTC. Protein sequence: CSVPRGGVSQETQYF.

This clonotype was counted ten times or more. The CDR3 carries no conserved terminal phenylalanine or tryptophan, so it likely arises from a read error. Because the CDR3's place on the DNA is in doubt, the DNA is left out and the CDR3 is given as listed by TCRdb. This sequence joins TRBV5-6 and TRBJ2-7; the DNA was not used to check the table's D call, TRBD2. CDR1 and CDR2 (germline): SGHDT, YYEEEE. The CDR3 is 11 amino acids in total, end residues counted. CDR3 sequence reads: CASSQGLAYSL.

This clonotype showed up many times. The V gene is TRBV5-5, the J gene TRBJ2-1, with TRBD1 matching 12 bases. The CDR3 runs to 15 residues. Losses at the gene ends were 1 base for V and 9 bases for J; bases not matched to a gene: 5. Germline V gene sequence: CDR1 SGHKS, CDR2 YYEKEE (reference sequence). The CDR3 protein is CASSLLGQGAVEQFF. The CDR3 region has the DNA TGTGCCAGCAGCTTGTTGGGACAGGGGGCGGTTGAGCAGTTCTTC.

The rearrangement uses TRBV6-5 and TRBJ1-1; D gene unclear. V gave up 10 bases and J gave up 3 bases, with 9 bases separating them. The CDR3 runs to 11 residues. Germline V lookup: CDR1 MNHEY, CDR2 SVGAGI. The CDR3 DNA reads TGTGCCACTCAGGTGGACACTGAAGCTTTCTTT. Protein sequence: CATQVDTEAFF.

The chain uses TRBV7-2 and TRBJ2-5, with 8 bases aligning to TRBD1. Unmatched junction bases numbered 2, after V lost 5 bases and J lost 3 bases. CDR1 is SGHTA and CDR2 is FQGNSA in the germline V gene. This CDR3 contains 13 residues. CDR3 residues: CASSLQGEETQYF. The DNA for the CDR3 is TGTGCCAGCAGCCTACAGGGGGAAGAGACCCAGTACTTC.

The table lists this clonotype with many counts. CDR3 DNA sequence: TGCAGTGGACGTCTCCTCCAAGAGACCCAGTACTTC. Translating it yields CSGRLLQETQYF. The chain is built from TRBV20-1 and TRBJ2-5, with D hard to call. Deletions cut 7 bases from V and 1 base from J, with 10 bases between. CDR3 length equals 12 residues. Germline CDR1 is DFQATT and CDR2 is SNEGSKA (reference sequence).

A few counts support this clonotype. The chain employs TRBV30 and TRBJ1-2, with TRBD1 as a possible D gene (6 bases). The CDR3 contains 14 residues. Germline V gene lookup returns CDR1 GTSNPN and CDR2 SVGIG (reference sequence). The V and J ends lost 8 bases and 4 bases respectively, with 20 bases between them. The CDR3 is CAGETGRRRYGYTF. In DNA, the CDR3 is TGTGCCGGGGAAACAGGGCGAAGGCGCTATGGCTACACCTTC.

J is TRBJ2-2 and V is TRBV24-1; 8 bases line up with TRBD1. V was pared by 4 bases and J by 3 bases, with 6 bases of the junction left unmatched. CDR3 length equals 16 residues. CDR1 and CDR2 from the germline V gene are KGHDR and SFDVKD. In DNA form, the CDR3 reads TGTGCCACCAGTGACCCCAGGACAGGGTACACCGGGGAGCTGTTTTTT. Amino acid sequence: CATSDPRTGYTGELFF.

The rearrangement links TRBV7-3 to TRBJ1-2; possible D gene TRBD1, 6 bases. The CDR3 has 14 residues. Germline V gene data show CDR1 as SGHTA and CDR2 as FQGTGA. V lost 4 bases, J lost 2 bases, and 11 bases lay in between. CDR3 DNA: TGTGCCAGCAGCTCACCGGACAGAAACTATGGCTACACCTTC. This gives the protein CASSSPDRNYGYTF.

The rearrangement joins TRBV7-2 to TRBJ2-3; 16 bases agree with TRBD2. V lost 4 bases and J lost 5; bases outside the gene matches: 3. This CDR3 spans 16 amino acids. Germline V CDR1 and CDR2: SGHTA, FQGNSA. The CDR3 loop is CASSWGLAGGKDTQYF. CDR3 sequence (DNA): TGTGCCAGCAGCTGGGGACTAGCGGGGGGGAAAGATACGCAGTATTTT.

The chain carries TRBV7-8 and TRBJ1-5, with 8 bases fitting TRBD1. The germline V gene encodes CDR1 SGHVS and CDR2 FQNEAQ. This CDR3 comprises 16 residues. With V trimmed by 0 bases and J by 4 bases, 5 bases remained unmatched. CDR3 protein: CASSLATGDVNQPQHF. The CDR3 DNA reads as TGTGCCAGCAGCTTAGCGACAGGGGATGTGAATCAGCCCCAGCATTTT.

The V call is TRBV2, the J call TRBJ2-5, with 9 bases lining up with TRBD1. The CDR3 spans 14 residues. Trimming took 3 bases from V and 5 from J; bases not matched to a gene: 4. Germline CDR1 reads SNHLY; CDR2 reads FYNNEI. The CDR3 spells CASSDGTGLETQYF. CDR3 nucleotides: TGTGCCAGCAGTGACGGGACAGGGCTGGAGACCCAGTACTTC.

This clonotype came up a few times. The CDR3 sequence is CASSLDPRETQYF. In nucleotides, the CDR3 is TGTGCCAGCAGCTTAGACCCCAGAGAGACCCAGTACTTC. This sequence joins TRBV7-2 and TRBJ2-5; D ambiguous. V was pared by 1 base and J by 4 bases, with 7 bases between. CDR3 length: 13 amino acids. The germline V gene encodes CDR1 SGHTA and CDR2 FQGNSA. The full variable domain, in which reference TRBV7-2 and TRBJ2-5 provide the parts outside the CDR3, is GAGVSQSPSNKVTEKGKDVELRCDPISGHTALYWYRQSLGQGLEFLIYFQGNSAPDKSGLPSDRFSAERTGGSVSTLTIQRTQQEDSAVYLCASSLDPRETQYFGPGTRLLVL.

This clonotype was found many times. V and J are TRBV4-3 and TRBJ1-5; D is undetermined. Trimming removed 0 bases at V and 7 bases at J, with 13 bases between. The CDR3 totals 15 residues. Germline CDR1 reads LGHNA; CDR2 reads YSLEER. The CDR3 DNA follows: TGCGCCAGCAGCCAAGACGTGGGTTCGGGGCAGCCCCAGCATTTT. Protein: CASSQDVGSGQPQHF.

The rearrangement joins TRBV7-6 to TRBJ2-7; 7 bases align to TRBD1. CDR1 SGHVS and CDR2 FNYEAQ come from the germline V gene. Losses at the gene ends were 11 bases for V and 2 bases for J; bases not matched to a gene: 9. There are 13 residues in the CDR3. CDR3 coding DNA: TGTGCCCCCAAGGGGACAGATCCCTACGAGCAGTACTTC. This encodes CAPKGTDPYEQYF.

This clonotype occurred many times. V gene TRBV7-2 combines with J gene TRBJ2-5; D ambiguous. Germline V gene sequence: CDR1 SGHTA, CDR2 FQGNSA. Trimming shortened V by 0 bases and J by 3 bases, and 5 bases separated the two germline ends. CDR3 length: 13 amino acids. The CDR3 coding sequence is TGTGCCAGCAGCTTAGCCCGTGAAGAGACCCAGTACTTC. It codes for CASSLAREETQYF.

This clonotype has only a few counts. This chain connects TRBV6-5 to TRBJ2-5, with 13 bases that match TRBD2. V was clipped by 7 bases and J by 4 bases; unmatched bases: 9. This CDR3 is 16 amino acids long. Germline V gene lookup returns CDR1 MNHEY and CDR2 SVGAGI. The CDR3 here is CASTKGTSGELETQYF. The CDR3 DNA sequence: TGTGCCAGCACCAAAGGGACTAGCGGGGAGTTAGAGACCCAGTACTTC.

This chain uses TRBV4-3 with TRBJ2-3; D might be TRBD2 (5 bases). V was shortened by 2 bases and J by 6 bases, with 15 bases between the two germline ends. The germline gives CDR1 LGHNA, CDR2 YSLEER. This CDR3 is built from 15 residues. This CDR3 is CASSQLAKTSDTQYF. CDR3 nucleotide sequence: TGCGCCAGCAGCCAACTAGCTAAGACGAGTGATACGCAGTATTTT.

The chain joins TRBV7-2 to TRBJ2-3; D is possibly TRBD1 or TRBD2 (6 bases each). The CDR3 is 15 residues long. The germline V and J ends were trimmed by 2 bases and 4 bases, with 13 bases remaining between them. The germline V gene encodes CDR1 SGHTA and CDR2 FQGNSA. CDR3 region: CASSLKRGQSDTQYF. CDR3 in DNA: TGTGCCAGCAGCTTAAAACGGGGGCAGTCAGATACGCAGTATTTT.